Listed below are T cell receptor beta chains from one sample, sequenced in a study of T cell responses to AZD1222 COVID-19 vaccine. Clones were sequenced by immunoSEQ multiplex PCR, and TCRdb holds only the in-frame ones, with some missing. The sample lists about 130,000 clones; 70% to 90% were seen once. The starting material was peripheral blood, obtained on day 0 of AZD1222 vaccination. Source of these receptors: an adult in good health. The CDR3 runs from the conserved cysteine through the conserved F or W. The order of the fields is V gene, J gene, D gene, clone size, CDR3 DNA, CDR3 protein. D genes are given only for firm matches. The size of a clone is reported for some rows only, either as once, few or many, or as a class for expanded clones.

V gene: TRBV7-8
J gene: TRBJ2-1
D gene: -
clone size: -
CDR3 DNA: TGTGCCAGCAGCTCCCACCGGGACTTGTTCAATGAGCAGTTCTTC
CDR3 protein: CASSSHRDLFNEQFF

V gene: TRBV12-5
J gene: TRBJ1-5
D gene: -
clone size: -
CDR3 DNA: TGTGCTAGTGGTTTGGTACGGGTAGGGGGTGGAATCGCGCCCCAGCATTTT
CDR3 protein: CASGLVRVGGGIAPQHF

V gene: TRBV5-3
J gene: TRBJ2-5
D gene: TRBD1
clone size: -
CDR3 DNA: TGTGCCAGAAGCAAAGGGACAGGGAAGGAGACCCAGTACTTC
CDR3 protein: CARSKGTGKETQYF

V gene: TRBV2
J gene: TRBJ2-7
D gene: TRBD2
clone size: few
CDR3 DNA: TGTGCCAGCACCCCCCGGGGGGGGGCGCTGGCGGGAGCGGCGGGGGAGCAGTACTTC
CDR3 protein: CASTPRGGALAGAAGEQYF

V gene: TRBV27
J gene: TRBJ1-5
D gene: -
clone size: -
CDR3 DNA: TGTGCCAGCAGGCCCCGGGACGTACACAATCAGCCCCAGCATTTT
CDR3 protein: CASRPRDVHNQPQHF

V gene: TRBV7-2
J gene: TRBJ2-5
D gene: -
clone size: -
CDR3 DNA: TGTGCCAGCAGCTTCATCAGGGAGGAGACCCAGTACTTC
CDR3 protein: CASSFIREETQYF

V gene: TRBV4-1
J gene: TRBJ1-3
D gene: -
clone size: -
CDR3 DNA: TGCGCCAGCAGCCAAGATCGAGGATCTGGAAACACCATATATTTT
CDR3 protein: CASSQDRGSGNTIYF

V gene: TRBV5-6
J gene: TRBJ1-2
D gene: -
clone size: -
CDR3 DNA: TGTGCCAGCAGCTTGGTGGGGACGGGGTTCGACTATGGCTACACCTTC
CDR3 protein: CASSLVGTGFDYGYTF

V gene: TRBV7-7
J gene: TRBJ2-7
D gene: TRBD2
clone size: -
CDR3 DNA: TGTGCCAGCAGCCCTAGCGGGGTAATGGAGCAGTACTTC
CDR3 protein: CASSPSGVMEQYF

V gene: TRBV5-6
J gene: TRBJ1-5
D gene: -
clone size: -
CDR3 DNA: TGTGCCAGCAGCTTAACACAGGGAAGCAATCAGCCCCAGCATTTT
CDR3 protein: CASSLTQGSNQPQHF

V gene: TRBV25-1
J gene: TRBJ1-2
D gene: -
clone size: few
CDR3 DNA: TGTGCCAGCAGTGCTAACAGCTATGGCTACACCTTC
CDR3 protein: CASSANSYGYTF

V gene: TRBV6-5
J gene: TRBJ2-3
D gene: -
clone size: -
CDR3 DNA: TGTGCCAGCAGTTACTCAGGGGGGTACACAGATACGCAGTATTTT
CDR3 protein: CASSYSGGYTDTQYF

V gene: TRBV5-1
J gene: TRBJ2-7
D gene: -
clone size: -
CDR3 DNA: TGCGCCAGCACTATGATGGGTTACTCCTACGAGCAGTACTTC
CDR3 protein: CASTMMGYSYEQYF

V gene: TRBV9
J gene: TRBJ1-4
D gene: -
clone size: -
CDR3 DNA: TGTGCCAGCAGCGTAGGAGGCAGGGCAACTAATGAAAAACTGTTTTTT
CDR3 protein: CASSVGGRATNEKLFF

V gene: TRBV10-3
J gene: TRBJ1-1
D gene: TRBD1
clone size: -
CDR3 DNA: TGTGCCATCAGTGACGCCAGGGGGCGTACTGAAGCTTTCTTT
CDR3 protein: CAISDARGRTEAFF

V gene: TRBV5-1
J gene: TRBJ2-5
D gene: -
clone size: -
CDR3 DNA: TGCGCCAGCAGCAACCAACAAGAGACCCAGTACTTC
CDR3 protein: CASSNQQETQYF

V gene: TRBV2
J gene: TRBJ1-3
D gene: -
clone size: -
CDR3 DNA: TGTGCCAGCACTCCCAGAAACACCATATATTTT
CDR3 protein: CASTPRNTIYF

V gene: TRBV19
J gene: TRBJ1-1
D gene: -
clone size: -
CDR3 DNA: TGTGCCAGTACCCTACGGTTGAACACTGAAGCTTTCTTT
CDR3 protein: CASTLRLNTEAFF

V gene: TRBV18
J gene: TRBJ2-5
D gene: TRBD2
clone size: -
CDR3 DNA: TGTGCCAGCTCACCCCCGAGCGGGAGAGGAGAGACCCAGTACTTC
CDR3 protein: CASSPPSGRGETQYF

V gene: TRBV9
J gene: TRBJ2-1
D gene: -
clone size: -
CDR3 DNA: TGTGCCAGCAGCCCCGACGGAGAGGTACGTAGGAATGAGCAGTTCTTC
CDR3 protein: CASSPDGEVRRNEQFF

V gene: TRBV21-1
J gene: TRBJ1-4
D gene: -
clone size: -
CDR3 DNA: TGTGCCAGCAGAAAGATCTCGGTCAGGGGGCTCTTGAAACTGTTTTTT
CDR3 protein: CASRKISVRGLLKLFF

V gene: TRBV6-5
J gene: TRBJ1-2
D gene: TRBD1
clone size: -
CDR3 DNA: TGTGCCAGCAGTTCTCAGGGGGCTGCCTATGGCTACACCTTC
CDR3 protein: CASSSQGAAYGYTF

V gene: TRBV5-6
J gene: TRBJ2-7
D gene: -
clone size: -
CDR3 DNA: TGTGCCAGCAGCTCAACAGGATACGAGCAGTACTTC
CDR3 protein: CASSSTGYEQYF

V gene: TRBV5-4
J gene: TRBJ2-7
D gene: TRBD1
clone size: -
CDR3 DNA: TGTGCCAGCAGCCTTGAGGGACAGGGGAGATACGAGCAGTACTTC
CDR3 protein: CASSLEGQGRYEQYF

V gene: TRBV19
J gene: TRBJ2-7
D gene: TRBD1
clone size: -
CDR3 DNA: TGTGCCAGTAGTTTCTGGGACAGGGGAACTGAAAAGTACTTC
CDR3 protein: CASSFWDRGTEKYF

V gene: TRBV21-1
J gene: TRBJ2-5
D gene: -
clone size: -
CDR3 DNA: TGTGCCAGCAGCAAAACCCTCTTCCAGTACTTC
CDR3 protein: CASSKTLFQYF

V gene: TRBV4-3
J gene: TRBJ2-1
D gene: TRBD2
clone size: many
CDR3 DNA: TGCGCCAGCAGCCGAAATAGCGGGGGAGGCGGCAATGAGCAGTTCTTC
CDR3 protein: CASSRNSGGGGNEQFF

V gene: TRBV9
J gene: TRBJ1-1
D gene: -
clone size: -
CDR3 DNA: TGTGCCAGCAGCGCCTCACAGGGAGCTGAAGCTTTCTTT
CDR3 protein: CASSASQGAEAFF

V gene: TRBV2
J gene: TRBJ2-3
D gene: -
clone size: -
CDR3 DNA: TGTGCCAGCAGTCCTTTAGCAGGGAGCACAGATACGCAGTATTTT
CDR3 protein: CASSPLAGSTDTQYF

V gene: TRBV19
J gene: TRBJ2-7
D gene: -
clone size: -
CDR3 DNA: TGTGCCAGTAGTATAGGAGGGGATCTACCCTACGAGCAGTACTTC
CDR3 protein: CASSIGGDLPYEQYF

V gene: TRBV7-3
J gene: TRBJ1-1
D gene: -
clone size: once
CDR3 DNA: TGTGCCAGCAGACAAACAAGGAACACTGAAGCTTTCTTT
CDR3 protein: CASRQTRNTEAFF

V gene: TRBV19
J gene: TRBJ1-5
D gene: -
clone size: -
CDR3 DNA: TGTGCCAGTAGTTCTCGACAGGTAAGGGCTGGAAGCAATCAGCCCCAGCATTTT
CDR3 protein: CASSSRQVRAGSNQPQHF

V gene: TRBV9
J gene: TRBJ1-1
D gene: -
clone size: -
CDR3 DNA: TGTGCCAGCAGCGTAGACAGACGGAACACTGAAGCTTTCTTT
CDR3 protein: CASSVDRRNTEAFF

V gene: TRBV28
J gene: TRBJ2-7
D gene: TRBD2
clone size: -
CDR3 DNA: TGTGCCAGCAGTTCGCCAGCGGGAACCACCTACGAGCAGTACTTC
CDR3 protein: CASSSPAGTTYEQYF

V gene: TRBV2
J gene: TRBJ2-7
D gene: -
clone size: -
CDR3 DNA: TGTGCCAGCAGTGAAGCGCTTCGGCTAGCGAGGACCTACGAGCAGTACTTC
CDR3 protein: CASSEALRLARTYEQYF

V gene: TRBV9
J gene: TRBJ1-1
D gene: -
clone size: -
CDR3 DNA: TGTGCCAGCAGCGTAGCCCCGATAAGGGAACAGACTGAAGCTTTCTTT
CDR3 protein: CASSVAPIREQTEAFF

V gene: TRBV6-5
J gene: TRBJ2-7
D gene: TRBD1
clone size: -
CDR3 DNA: TGTGCCAGCAGACCACAGGGGGAGGCTATCTACGAGCAGTACTTC
CDR3 protein: CASRPQGEAIYEQYF

V gene: TRBV6-2/TRBV6-3
J gene: TRBJ2-1
D gene: TRBD2
clone size: -
CDR3 DNA: TGTGCCAGCAGTTACGCGACTAGCGGGTTTTCGGTTGAGCAGTTCTTC
CDR3 protein: CASSYATSGFSVEQFF

V gene: TRBV13
J gene: TRBJ2-3
D gene: -
clone size: -
CDR3 DNA: TGTGCCACGGCCCAGGGTGGTACGCAGTATTTT
CDR3 protein: CATAQGGTQYF

V gene: TRBV25-1
J gene: TRBJ1-2
D gene: -
clone size: -
CDR3 DNA: TGTGCCAGCAGTAACTTCAGGCAAAACCCCTATGGCTACACCTTC
CDR3 protein: CASSNFRQNPYGYTF

V gene: TRBV7-2
J gene: TRBJ1-5
D gene: -
clone size: -
CDR3 DNA: TGTGCCAGCAGCGTAAGGGGGGCAGGGGTCTGGCCCCAGCATTTT
CDR3 protein: CASSVRGAGVWPQHF

V gene: TRBV6-5
J gene: TRBJ2-1
D gene: -
clone size: -
CDR3 DNA: TGTGCCAGCAGTCCTCCCGGGGACAATGAGCAGTTCTTC
CDR3 protein: CASSPPGDNEQFF

V gene: TRBV4-1
J gene: TRBJ1-2
D gene: -
clone size: -
CDR3 DNA: TGCGCCAGCTCCCATCTCGAGGGGCGGCCCTATGGCTACACCTTC
CDR3 protein: CASSHLEGRPYGYTF

V gene: TRBV4-2
J gene: TRBJ2-2
D gene: -
clone size: -
CDR3 DNA: TGTGCCAGCAGCCAGGGGACTTGGGGAGGAGACGGGGAGCTGTTTTTT
CDR3 protein: CASSQGTWGGDGELFF

V gene: TRBV4-3
J gene: TRBJ2-4
D gene: TRBD2
clone size: -
CDR3 DNA: TGCGCCAGCAGCCTCTTCCCTAGGACTAGCGGGAGAGGAGCCAAAAACATTCAGTACTTC
CDR3 protein: CASSLFPRTSGRGAKNIQYF

V gene: TRBV18
J gene: TRBJ2-7
D gene: -
clone size: -
CDR3 DNA: TGTGCCAGCTCACCTCCCCCGGACACCTCCTACGAGCAGTACTTC
CDR3 protein: CASSPPPDTSYEQYF

V gene: TRBV24-1
J gene: TRBJ2-1
D gene: -
clone size: -
CDR3 DNA: TGTGCCACCAGTGTTGGGTCCTACAATGAGCAGTTCTTC
CDR3 protein: CATSVGSYNEQFF

V gene: TRBV28
J gene: TRBJ2-3
D gene: TRBD2
clone size: -
CDR3 DNA: TGTGCCAGCAGTTTAGGTGTCGGATTCAGCGGGAACCAGGATACGCAGTATTTT
CDR3 protein: CASSLGVGFSGNQDTQYF

V gene: TRBV15
J gene: TRBJ2-7
D gene: TRBD2
clone size: -
CDR3 DNA: TGTGCCACCAGCAGAGGACTAGCGGGAGCATCCGAGCAGTACTTC
CDR3 protein: CATSRGLAGASEQYF

V gene: TRBV27
J gene: TRBJ1-2
D gene: TRBD1
clone size: -
CDR3 DNA: TGTGCCAGCGGACCACAGGGGAGAGGCGGCTACACCTTC
CDR3 protein: CASGPQGRGGYTF

V gene: TRBV20-1
J gene: TRBJ2-5
D gene: -
clone size: -
CDR3 DNA: TGCAGTGCTAGACCCGGGGAGACCCAGTACTTC
CDR3 protein: CSARPGETQYF

V gene: TRBV10-3
J gene: TRBJ2-1
D gene: TRBD2
clone size: -
CDR3 DNA: TGTGCCATCAACCCAGCGGGAGGGCCCTACAATGAGCAGTTCTTC
CDR3 protein: CAINPAGGPYNEQFF

V gene: TRBV19
J gene: TRBJ2-7
D gene: TRBD1
clone size: -
CDR3 DNA: TGTGCCAGTAGTATACGACAGGGGATCTACGAGCAGTACTTC
CDR3 protein: CASSIRQGIYEQYF

V gene: TRBV11-3
J gene: TRBJ1-2
D gene: -
clone size: few
CDR3 DNA: TGTGCCAGCAGCTTAGGTTACCCAGATAACTATGGCTACACCTTC
CDR3 protein: CASSLGYPDNYGYTF

V gene: TRBV4-1
J gene: TRBJ2-6
D gene: TRBD1
clone size: -
CDR3 DNA: TGCGCCAGCAGCCAAGAGAGAGGGACAGGGACCGGGGCCAACGTCCTGACTTTC
CDR3 protein: CASSQERGTGTGANVLTF

V gene: TRBV12-5
J gene: TRBJ2-7
D gene: -
clone size: -
CDR3 DNA: TGTGCTAGTGGTTTGGTACTAACAGCGAGCTCCTACGAGCAGTACTTC
CDR3 protein: CASGLVLTASSYEQYF

V gene: TRBV25-1
J gene: TRBJ2-1
D gene: TRBD2
clone size: -
CDR3 DNA: TGTGCCAGCAGTGAAGTAGCGGGAGGCTCCTACAATGAGCAGTTCTTC
CDR3 protein: CASSEVAGGSYNEQFF

V gene: TRBV11-3
J gene: TRBJ2-2
D gene: -
clone size: -
CDR3 DNA: TGTGCCAGCAGCTTAGATCCCAGGGCGAACACCGGGGAGCTGTTTTTT
CDR3 protein: CASSLDPRANTGELFF